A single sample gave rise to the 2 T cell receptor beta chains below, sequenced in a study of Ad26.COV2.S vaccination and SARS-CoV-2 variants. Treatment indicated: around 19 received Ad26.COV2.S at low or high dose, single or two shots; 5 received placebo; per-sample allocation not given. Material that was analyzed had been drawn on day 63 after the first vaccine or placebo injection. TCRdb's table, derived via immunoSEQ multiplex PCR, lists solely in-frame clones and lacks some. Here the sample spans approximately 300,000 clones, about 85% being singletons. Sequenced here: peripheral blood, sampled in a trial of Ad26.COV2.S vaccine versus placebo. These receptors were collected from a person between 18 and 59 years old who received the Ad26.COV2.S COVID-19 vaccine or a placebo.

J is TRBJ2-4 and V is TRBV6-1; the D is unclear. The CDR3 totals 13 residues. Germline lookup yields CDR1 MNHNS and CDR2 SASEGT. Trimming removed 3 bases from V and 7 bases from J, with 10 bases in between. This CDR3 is CASSDPITNIQYF. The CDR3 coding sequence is TGTGCCAGCAGTGACCCTATCACGAACATTCAGTACTTC.

Here the CDR3 DNA reads TGTGCCTGGACAGGGGGTTATAATTCACCCCTCCACTTT. It codes for CAWTGGYNSPLHF. This rearrangement joins TRBV30 to TRBJ1-6; 7 bases align to TRBD1. Germline assignment: CDR1 GTSNPN and CDR2 SVGIG (reference sequence). There are 13 residues in the CDR3. With 4 bases clipped from V and 4 bases from J, the junction kept 1 base outside the gene matches. The variable domain in full, with the rest retrieved from reference TRBV30 and TRBJ1-6, is SQTIHQWPATLVQPVGSPLSLECTVEGTSNPNLYWYRQAAGRGLQLLFYSVGIGQISSEVPQNLSASRPQDRQFILSSKKLLLSDSGFYLCAWTGGYNSPLHFGNGTRLTVT.